The present T cell receptor beta chain was sequenced within a study of spatial heterogeneity in lung cancer. As for the study in general: The study consistently detected more beta-chain than alpha-chain sequences. Study findings and constraints: Blood contained ubiquitous expanded tumor TCRs more at resection than at follow-up.

This clonotype appeared a single time. Its antigen is still unknown. The CDR3 has 15 amino acids. The germline V gene has CDR1 MNHEY and CDR2 SVGAGI. After removal of 5 bases from V and 0 bases from J, the junction contained 4 bases not matched to a gene. TCRdb called the 5' RACE reads again in MiXCR, with one record for every CDR3 protein. The sample carries about 20,000 distinct CDR3 sequences, about 19% recorded once. Time point described: sample taken at primary tumor resection. Whole RNA was taken from tumor, nontumor lung or frozen PBMC; it was then sequenced unsorted. The TCR originated in a male donor with early-stage non-small cell lung cancer. Sequenced material: PBMCs, taken at surgery. The genes are TRBV6-5 and TRBJ1-2; TRBD1 matches 9 bases. The CDR3 region has the DNA TGTGCCAGCAGTCTGACAGGGGGATCTAACTATGGCTACACCTTC. This encodes CASSLTGGSNYGYTF.